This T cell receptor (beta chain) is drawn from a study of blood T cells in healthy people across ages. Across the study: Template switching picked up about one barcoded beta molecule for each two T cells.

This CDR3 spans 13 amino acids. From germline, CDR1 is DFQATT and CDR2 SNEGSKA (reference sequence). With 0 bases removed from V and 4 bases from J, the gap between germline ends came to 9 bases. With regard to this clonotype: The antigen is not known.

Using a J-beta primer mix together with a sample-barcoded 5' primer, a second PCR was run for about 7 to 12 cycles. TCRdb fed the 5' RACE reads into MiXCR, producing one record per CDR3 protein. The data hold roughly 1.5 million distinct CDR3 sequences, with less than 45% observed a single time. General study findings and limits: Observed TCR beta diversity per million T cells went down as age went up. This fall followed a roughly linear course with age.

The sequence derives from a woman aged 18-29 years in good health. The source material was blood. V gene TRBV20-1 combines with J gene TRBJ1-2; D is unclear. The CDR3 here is CSARDLHSYGYTF. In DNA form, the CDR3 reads TGCAGTGCTAGAGATCTCCATAGCTATGGCTACACCTTC.